This TCR beta chain is drawn from a study of blood T cell repertoires in COVID-19. Measured with immunoSEQ multiplex PCR; TCRdb has only the in-frame clones, and not every one. Of approximately 250,000 clones listed, more than 80% are singletons. The V gene's germline CDR1 is SGHRS and CDR2 YFSETQ. Germline trimming cut 0 bases from V and 9 bases from J; bases unmatched to any gene: 9. The CDR3 is made up of 14 amino acids. The receptor was isolated from a man younger than 40 who had recovered from COVID-19. The rearrangement links TRBV5-1 to TRBJ2-7, with 7 bases that match TRBD1. The sequenced material came from peripheral blood. The CDR3, as DNA: TGCGCCAGCAGCTTGGGGGCCTCGGACAGGCCGCAGTACTTC. Translating gives CASSLGASDRPQYF.